This T cell receptor beta chain was recorded in a study of blood T cell repertoires in COVID-19. Here immunoSEQ multiplex PCR was the method, and the copy in TCRdb shows in-frame clones only, minus some. The table shows hundreds of thousands of clones, with around 87% occurring only once. This CDR3 comprises 14 residues. Germline V gene lookup returns CDR1 SGHNT and CDR2 YYREEE (reference sequence). V was pared by 1 base and J by 4 bases, with 9 bases between. This receptor was identified in an older man with acute or convalescent COVID-19. The rearrangement uses TRBV5-4 and TRBJ1-3; a weak D match, TRBD1 (6 bases). The sequencing input was peripheral blood. CDR3 loop: CASSLRGRGNTIYF. CDR3 DNA sequence: TGTGCCAGCAGCTTGAGGGGGAGAGGAAACACCATATATTTT.